One and the same sample provided the 29 T cell receptor beta chains below, sequenced in a study of beta chain features in type 1 diabetes. Study results and limitations: Moderately but significantly shorter TCRB CDR3s were found in Type 1 diabetes patients in all four CD4+ subsets.

For these receptors, no antigen is known. The entirety of the isolated RNA underwent reverse transcription, so expressed TCRB transcripts were sequenced. Clones were sequenced by immunoSEQ multiplex PCR, and TCRdb holds only the in-frame ones, with some missing. Found here are about 340,000 clones, 13% of them singletons; the top ten hold 0.015%. The source material was naive CD4+ T cells from blood. These receptors were collected from a woman in her late teens or twenties with type 1 diabetes.

The CDR3 region has the DNA TGTGCCAGCAGTCCTCCCCTCCGCGCAGATACGCAGTATTTT. Its translation: CASSPPLRADTQYF. This chain connects TRBV2 to TRBJ2-3; D not certain. The germline V gene has CDR1 SNHLY and CDR2 FYNNEI. This CDR3 is 14 amino acids long. Trimming cost V 5 bases and J 4 bases, with 13 bases left between them.

V and J are TRBV30 and TRBJ2-7; TRBD2 is a possible D gene (5 bases). Germline V gives CDR1 GTSNPN, CDR2 SVGIG (reference sequence). V lost 0 bases, J lost 7 bases, and 13 bases lay in between. The CDR3 covers 13 residues. In DNA form, the CDR3 reads TGTGCCTGGAGTGTGAGCGGAACAGAAGAGCAGTACGTC. Translated: CAWSVSGTEEQYV.

The genes are TRBV28 and TRBJ2-7; D not certain. The CDR3 consists of 11 residues. Between the trimmed V and J ends, which lost 1 base and 5 bases, there was a span of 3 bases. Germline values: CDR1 MDHEN, CDR2 SYDVKM. CDR3 coding DNA: TGTGCCAGCAGTTTATCTCACGAGCAGTACTTC. It codes for CASSLSHEQYF.

The sample holds a few counts of this clone. The chain has TRBV5-1 and TRBJ2-5; a possible D gene is TRBD1 (6 bases). V gave up 2 bases and J gave up 2 bases, with 7 bases separating them. The CDR3 covers 13 residues. CDR1 is SGHRS and CDR2 is YFSETQ in the germline V gene. CDR3 nucleotides: TGCGCCAGCAGCTTTGGACAGCAAGAGACCCAGTACTTC. Protein sequence: CASSFGQQETQYF.

The rearrangement uses TRBV15 and TRBJ2-3; the D is unclear. The germline V and J ends were trimmed by 0 bases and 0 bases, with 13 bases remaining between them. Germline loops: CDR1 LNHNV, CDR2 YYDKDF (reference sequence). The CDR3 length is 17 residues. The CDR3 loop is CATSRDLWQASTDTQYF. CDR3 in DNA: TGTGCCACCAGCAGAGATCTGTGGCAGGCTAGCACAGATACGCAGTATTTT.

The genes are TRBV18 and TRBJ1-5; D ambiguous. The germline gives CDR1 KGHSH, CDR2 LQKENI. Trimming took 1 base from V and 5 from J, leaving 6 bases between them. The CDR3 has 13 residues. The CDR3 DNA reads as TGTGCCAGCTCACCACTTCCGGATCAGCCCCAGCATTTT. This codes for CASSPLPDQPQHF. The entire variable domain, with the rest obtained from reference TRBV18 and TRBJ1-5, is as follows: NAGVMQNPRHLVRRRGQEARLRCSPMKGHSHVYWYRQLPEEGLKFMVYLQKENIIDESGMPKERFSAEFPKEGPSILRIQQVVRGDSAAYFCASSPLPDQPQHFGDGTRLSIL.

The rearrangement uses TRBV15 and TRBJ2-7; 10 bases are shared with TRBD2. From germline, CDR1 is LNHNV and CDR2 YYDKDF (reference sequence). CDR3 size: 19 residues. With 4 bases clipped from V and 2 bases from J, the junction kept 17 bases outside the gene matches. The CDR3: CATSKGQPPMSGRAYEQYV. In DNA, the CDR3 is TGTGCCACCAGCAAAGGTCAACCCCCCATGAGCGGGAGGGCCTACGAGCAGTACGTC.

The J gene is TRBJ1-5, the V gene TRBV5-4; unclear D gene. Germline V gene sequence: CDR1 SGHNT, CDR2 YYREEE (reference sequence). V gave up 3 bases and J gave up 4 bases, with 17 bases separating them. CDR3 length: 16 amino acids. The CDR3, as DNA: TGTGCCAGCAGCTCGGGAGGAGGGCGTGGGAATCAGCCCCAGCATTTT. Its protein is CASSSGGGRGNQPQHF.

The chain couples TRBV10-3 to TRBJ1-2; possible D gene TRBD1, 5 bases. CDR1 and CDR2 from the germline V gene are ENHRY and SYGVKD. The CDR3 covers 12 residues. Trimming left V 8 bases short and J 8 bases short, with 15 bases between. The CDR3 sequence: CAIGAEPGGYTF. The CDR3 DNA follows: TGTGCCATCGGGGCAGAGCCTGGGGGCTACACCTTC.

The chain links TRBV6-1 to TRBJ1-2; unclear D gene. This CDR3 is 15 amino acids long. The germline V gene has CDR1 MNHNS and CDR2 SASEGT. The V end was cut by 1 base, the J end by 0 bases, with 9 bases between. CDR3 in amino acids: CASSEGGGANYGYTF. The CDR3 DNA sequence: TGTGCCAGCAGTGAAGGTGGCGGCGCTAACTATGGCTACACCTTC.

This clone turned up a few times. This chain joins TRBV28 and TRBJ2-6, with a possible D match to TRBD1 (6 bases). Trimming stripped 6 bases from V and 0 bases from J, with 12 bases between. There are 16 residues in the CDR3. Germline V gives CDR1 MDHEN, CDR2 SYDVKM. The DNA of the CDR3 is TGTGCCAGCAGCGGGACATCTAGCTCTGGGGCCAACGTCCTGACTTTC. It codes for CASSGTSSSGANVLTF.

The chain is built from TRBV6-1 and TRBJ2-7; 13 bases align to TRBD2. The germline gives CDR1 MNHNS, CDR2 SASEGT. The V segment lost 10 bases and the J segment 3 bases; nucleotides outside the gene matches: 3. This CDR3 has 13 residues. The CDR3 reads CATRTSGSYEQYF. CDR3 sequence (DNA): TGTGCCACCCGGACTAGCGGGAGCTACGAGCAGTACTTC.

V gene TRBV7-9 combines with J gene TRBJ2-5; 9 bases agree with TRBD2. The J segment lost 3 bases and the V segment lost 4 bases, leaving 3 bases of the junction unmatched. CDR3 length: 14 residues. Germline V gene sequence: CDR1 SEHNR, CDR2 FQNEAQ (reference sequence). Written as DNA, the CDR3 is TGTGCCAGCAGCTCCCGGACTAGCGAAGAGACCCAGTACTTC. As protein: CASSSRTSEETQYF.

This clone was counted only a few times. The V call is TRBV5-6, the J call TRBJ1-1; D remains unclear. V lost 1 base and J 5 bases, leaving 6 bases between the germline ends. From germline, CDR1 is SGHDT and CDR2 YYEEEE. The CDR3 contains 12 residues. CDR3 loop: CASSLPGTEAFF. In nucleotides, the CDR3 is TGTGCCAGCAGCTTGCCCGGGACTGAAGCTTTCTTT.

This clone occurred a few times. The CDR3 bases are TGCAGCGTTACCGGGACAGTAGTCTACGAGCAGTACTTC. Translating it yields CSVTGTVVYEQYF. The chain joins TRBV29-1 to TRBJ2-7, with 7 bases matching TRBD1. Trimming cost V 5 bases and J 3 bases; bases outside gene matches: 7. Germline-derived CDR1 and CDR2 are SQVTM and ANQGSEA. This CDR3 has 13 amino acids.

The V and J genes are TRBV19 and TRBJ2-3, with 8 bases lining up with TRBD2. Germline values: CDR1 LNHDA, CDR2 SQIVND (reference sequence). This CDR3 is 16 amino acids long. V shed 3 bases and J 1 base; nucleotides not matched to a gene: 6. CDR3: CASSIRAGGGTDTQYF. CDR3 sequence (DNA): TGTGCCAGTAGTATTCGTGCGGGAGGAGGCACAGATACGCAGTATTTT. The full variable domain, completed using reference TRBV19 and TRBJ2-3, is DGGITQSPKYLFRKEGQNVTLSCEQNLNHDAMYWYRQDPGQGLRLIYYSQIVNDFQKGDIAEGYSVSREKKESFPLTVTSAQKNPTAFYLCASSIRAGGGTDTQYFGPGTRLTVL.

The table lists this clone with a count of one. The CDR3 protein is CASSLVMGGQPQHF. CDR3 coding DNA: TGCGCCAGCAGCTTGGTGATGGGGGGACAGCCCCAGCATTTT. This sequence joins TRBV5-1 and TRBJ1-5, with D possibly TRBD1 on 5 matching bases. The V gene lost 0 bases and the J gene lost 7 bases, with 11 bases spanning the gap. The length of the CDR3 is 14 residues. Germline CDR1 reads SGHRS; CDR2 reads YFSETQ.

The chain is built from TRBV7-2 and TRBJ2-2, with 8 bases that match TRBD2. Germline V gives CDR1 SGHTA, CDR2 FQGNSA. With V trimmed by 5 bases and J by 6 bases, 5 bases remained unmatched. The CDR3 extends over 14 amino acids. DNA for the CDR3: TGTGCCAGCAGCCCGGGACTAGTGGCCGGGGAGCTGTTTTTT. It encodes CASSPGLVAGELFF.

The CDR3 here is CASSWTGGMNTEAFF. CDR3 nucleotide sequence: TGTGCCAGCAGCTGGACAGGGGGTATGAACACTGAAGCTTTCTTT. This rearrangement joins TRBV7-9 to TRBJ1-1; the match to TRBD1 covers 10 bases. The CDR3 sequence is 15 residues long. Germline V lookup: CDR1 SEHNR, CDR2 FQNEAQ (reference sequence). Trimming at V came to 4 bases and at J to 0 bases, leaving 2 bases not matched to a gene.

This clone has more than one count but fewer than ten. The rearrangement joins TRBV2 to TRBJ1-1, with D possibly TRBD1 on 6 matching bases. The ends were cut back, 8 bases at V and 4 bases at J, with 20 bases in the middle. CDR3 length equals 15 residues. From germline, CDR1 is SNHLY and CDR2 FYNNEI. In nucleotides, the CDR3 is TGTGCCAGCTCCCCAAAAATAGTAGGGGGCACTGAAGCTTTCTTT. It specifies CASSPKIVGGTEAFF.

The chain uses TRBV13 and TRBJ2-6, with a weak D call TRBD1 (5 bases). V gave up 5 bases and J gave up 4 bases, with 18 bases separating them. The CDR3 loop spans 17 amino acids. Germline V CDR1 and CDR2: PRHDT, FYEKMQ (reference sequence). The CDR3 protein is CASSHSPGGAGANVLTF. Written as DNA, the CDR3 is TGTGCCAGCAGCCATTCCCCCGGTGGGGCGGGGGCCAACGTCCTGACTTTC. Looking up the rest from reference TRBV13 and TRBJ2-6 gives the full variable domain: AAGVIQSPRHLIKEKRETATLKCYPIPRHDTVYWYQQGPGQDPQFLISFYEKMQSDKGSIPDRFSAQQFSDYHSELNMSSLELGDSALYFCASSHSPGGAGANVLTFGAGSRLTVL.

This clone has just a few counts. The V and J genes are TRBV29-1 and TRBJ2-1; TRBD2 agrees at 14 bases. The CDR3 spans 17 residues. V was pared by 5 bases and J by 9 bases, with 15 bases of the junction left unmatched. From germline, CDR1 is SQVTM and CDR2 ANQGSEA. In DNA form, the CDR3 reads TGCAGCGTTCCTGGGACTAGCGGGAGAGTTGCTTCTCGTGAGCAGTTCTTC. It is translated as CSVPGTSGRVASREQFF.

The V gene is TRBV6-6, the J gene TRBJ2-7, with D tentatively TRBD2 (5 bases). The V gene's germline CDR1 is MNHNY and CDR2 SVGAGI (reference sequence). The CDR3 runs to 12 residues. V lost 7 bases, J lost 4 bases, and 11 bases lay in between. Here the CDR3 reads CASNRGGYEQYV. The CDR3 coding sequence is TGTGCCAGCAATCGCGGAGGATACGAGCAGTACGTC.

This clone was found a few times. Other DNA sequences of this sample code for an identical CDR3. J is TRBJ2-7 and V is TRBV5-1; 11 positions match TRBD2. The ends lost 0 bases at V and 4 bases at J; junction bases unmatched: 6. The CDR3 is 16 residues long. Germline CDR1 and CDR2: SGHRS and YFSETQ. The CDR3 DNA sequence: TGCGCCAGCAGCTTGGCTAGCGGGAGGCCGGCATACGAGCAGTACTTC. Translating gives CASSLASGRPAYEQYF.

The genes are TRBV5-1 and TRBJ1-1; TRBD1 matches at 8 bases. This CDR3 comprises 14 residues. Germline CDR1 SGHRS, CDR2 YFSETQ. With 0 bases clipped from V and 7 bases from J, the junction kept 5 bases outside the gene matches. Here the CDR3 DNA reads TGCGCCAGCAGCTTGGAGGGACAGGCCAATGAAGCTTTCTTT. This gives the protein CASSLEGQANEAFF.

This sequence joins TRBV5-5 and TRBJ2-1; a weak D match, TRBD2 (6 bases). Trimming cost V 6 bases and J 8 bases, with 21 bases left between them. This CDR3 comprises 15 residues. Germline V gene sequence: CDR1 SGHKS, CDR2 YYEKEE (reference sequence). The CDR3 DNA sequence: TGTGCCAGCATCGTACTAGCCGCACACGAGGATGAGCAGTTCTTC. Translating it yields CASIVLAAHEDEQFF.

Only a few counts were recorded for this clone. Other DNA sequences in the sample encode the same CDR3. The chain recombines TRBV7-2 with TRBJ2-3, with unresolved D. The CDR3 runs to 15 residues. The germline V and J ends were trimmed by 1 base and 1 base, with 9 bases remaining between them. Germline assignment: CDR1 SGHTA and CDR2 FQGNSA. In DNA form, the CDR3 reads TGTGCCAGCAGCTTAGTTCGAGGAGGCACAGATACGCAGTATTTT. Translation gives CASSLVRGGTDTQYF. Full variable domain (outside the CDR3, taken from reference TRBV7-2 and TRBJ2-3): GAGVSQSPSNKVTEKGKDVELRCDPISGHTALYWYRQSLGQGLEFLIYFQGNSAPDKSGLPSDRFSAERTGGSVSTLTIQRTQQEDSAVYLCASSLVRGGTDTQYFGPGTRLTVL.

The chain recombines TRBV11-3 with TRBJ2-1; perhaps TRBD2 as D (5 bases). The germline V gene has CDR1 SGHNT and CDR2 YENEEA. This CDR3 region has 13 residues. The germline V and J ends were trimmed by 8 bases and 0 bases, with 8 bases remaining between them. CDR3 DNA: TGTGCCAGCGGGCGGGCCTCCTACAATGAGCAGTTCTTC. This gives the protein CASGRASYNEQFF.

The gene calls are TRBV7-9 and TRBJ2-3; TRBD2 matches at 8 bases. Germline V gene lookup returns CDR1 SEHNR and CDR2 FQNEAQ (reference sequence). This CDR3 is 18 amino acids long. The trim removed 5 bases at V and 4 bases at J, leaving 17 bases unmatched. As DNA, the CDR3 is TGTGCCAGCAGCCCTGCTACCGGGAGGGCCGGTGGTGCAGATACGCAGTATTTT. Protein product: CASSPATGRAGGADTQYF.